The 15 T cell receptor beta chains presented below share a single source sample, sequenced in a study of response to subunit inactivated influenza vaccine. TCRdb reprocessed the RT-PCR reads with MiXCR, giving one entry per CDR3 protein. Of fewer than 750,000 distinct CDR3 sequences listed, roughly 15% are singletons. This material consisted of PBMCs from blood, taken approximately 13 days after vaccination. The receptors shown here come from a man over 45 who received an inactivated influenza vaccine.

This chain uses TRBV3-1 with TRBJ2-2; possible D gene TRBD1, 6 bases. Trimming stripped 1 base from V and 5 bases from J, with 14 bases between. The CDR3 is made up of 16 amino acids. From germline, CDR1 is LGHDT and CDR2 YNNKEL (reference sequence). The CDR3 DNA reads TGTGCCAGCAGCCAAGTTTTAGGGGGTGGAACCGGGGAGCTGTTTTTT. It is translated as CASSQVLGGGTGELFF. The variable domain in full, completed from reference TRBV3-1 and TRBJ2-2, reads DTAVSQTPKYLVTQMGNDKSIKCEQNLGHDTMYWYKQDSKKFLKIMFSYNNKELIINETVPNRFSPKSPDKAHLNLHINSLELGDSAVYFCASSQVLGGGTGELFFGEGSRLTVL.

This clonotype was observed a few times. The chain has TRBV3-1 and TRBJ1-1; D may be TRBD1 (5 bases). This CDR3 spans 14 amino acids. Looked up from germline, CDR1 is LGHDT and CDR2 is YNNKEL (reference sequence). V gave up 2 bases and J gave up 2 bases, with 9 bases separating them. The DNA for the CDR3 is TGTGCCAGCAGCCAAAGACAGCCTAACACTGAAGCTTTCTTT. Translated: CASSQRQPNTEAFF.

This clonotype was detected a few times. The chain carries TRBV3-1 and TRBJ2-7; the D is unclear. CDR3 length equals 14 residues. The germline V gene has CDR1 LGHDT and CDR2 YNNKEL (reference sequence). The germline V and J ends were trimmed by 2 bases and 4 bases, with 12 bases remaining between them. In DNA form, the CDR3 reads TGTGCCAGCAGCCAAAGTTACACCTCTTACGAGCAGTACTTC. Translation gives CASSQSYTSYEQYF.

This clonotype was seen many times. The CDR3 protein is CASSGPSYEQYF. CDR3 bases: TGTGCCAGCAGTGGACCCAGCTACGAGCAGTACTTC. The chain recombines TRBV2 with TRBJ2-7; D uncertain. Germline V gene sequence: CDR1 SNHLY, CDR2 FYNNEI. This CDR3 is built from 12 residues. Trimming stripped 4 bases from V and 3 bases from J, with 7 bases between.

The J gene is TRBJ2-7, the V gene TRBV6-2 or TRBV6-3; D is possibly TRBD2 (5 bases). Trimming removed 11 bases from V and 1 base from J, with 12 bases in between. This CDR3 has 12 residues. CDR1 is MNHEY and CDR2 is SVGEGT in the germline V gene. CDR3 nucleotides: TGTGCCTGCGGACTGGTATCCTACGAGCAGTACTTC. Encoded protein: CACGLVSYEQYF.

The rearrangement links TRBV4-2 to TRBJ1-5, with D unclear. Germline assignment: CDR1 LGHNA and CDR2 YNFKEQ. This CDR3 contains 13 residues. Trimming removed 4 bases at V and 5 bases at J, with 9 bases between. The CDR3 reads CASSRADYQPQHF. The CDR3 nucleotides read TGTGCCAGCAGCCGAGCAGATTATCAGCCCCAGCATTTT.

The chain carries TRBV10-3 and TRBJ2-3; 12 bases are a match to TRBD2. Germline V CDR1 and CDR2: ENHRY, SYGVKD. The V and J ends lost 5 bases and 4 bases, in that order; junction bases with no gene match: 4. The length of the CDR3 is 15 residues. This CDR3 reads CAISMTSGSADTQYF. CDR3 sequence (DNA): TGTGCCATCAGTATGACTAGCGGGAGTGCAGATACGCAGTATTTT.

This chain uses TRBV3-1 with TRBJ2-7, with 10 bases fitting TRBD1. Germline V CDR1 and CDR2: LGHDT, YNNKEL (reference sequence). V trimming: 0 bases; J trimming: 2 bases; junction bases outside the gene matches: 7. The CDR3 totals 17 residues. The CDR3 bases are TGTGCCAGCAGCCAAGACCAGGGACAGGGGATACCCTACGAGCAGTACTTC. Its translation: CASSQDQGQGIPYEQYF.

This clonotype was detected ten times or more. V and J are TRBV18 and TRBJ2-7, with a weak D call TRBD2 (5 bases). The germline V gene has CDR1 KGHSH and CDR2 LQKENI. CDR3 length: 14 residues. V lost 2 bases and J lost 3, with 11 bases in between. CDR3 region: CASSPTPTSYEQYF. CDR3 DNA sequence: TGTGCCAGCTCACCAACTCCCACTAGCTACGAGCAGTACTTC.

This clonotype was seen many times. The chain combines TRBV5-1 with TRBJ2-3; 8 nucleotides agree with TRBD2. Per germline, CDR1 SGHRS and CDR2 YFSETQ. The CDR3 is made up of 14 amino acids. Trimming took 5 bases from V and 5 from J; bases not matched to a gene: 7. The CDR3 DNA sequence: TGCGCCAGCAGACCGGGACTAGTAGAAGATACGCAGTATTTT. Its protein product is CASRPGLVEDTQYF.

The chain uses TRBV6-2 or TRBV6-3 and TRBJ2-4; D is unclear. Germline CDR1 is MNHEY and CDR2 is SVGEGT. This CDR3 has 15 residues. Between the trimmed V and J ends, which lost 0 bases and 0 bases, there was a span of 6 bases. In nucleotides, the CDR3 is TGTGCCAGCAGTTACTCGACTGTAGCCAAAAACATTCAGTACTTC. Translating gives CASSYSTVAKNIQYF.

This sequence joins TRBV29-1 and TRBJ2-7; the D gene is possibly TRBD1 (5 bases). Germline CDR1 SQVTM, CDR2 ANQGSEA. This CDR3 is 14 amino acids long. The germline V and J ends were trimmed by 4 bases and 0 bases, with 13 bases remaining between them. CDR3 loop: CSVVAGSVSYEQYF. The CDR3 DNA follows: TGCAGCGTTGTGGCAGGGTCGGTCTCCTACGAGCAGTACTTC.

This clonotype was detected only a few times. This chain connects TRBV28 to TRBJ2-1; perhaps TRBD2 as D (5 bases). V gave up 3 bases and J gave up 8 bases, with 17 bases separating them. CDR3 length: 15 residues. Germline V CDR1 and CDR2: MDHEN, SYDVKM. Here the CDR3 reads CASSLWRTKWDEQFF. DNA for the CDR3: TGTGCCAGCAGTTTGTGGAGGACCAAATGGGATGAGCAGTTCTTC.

This clonotype was picked up a small number of times. V usage is TRBV5-5 and J usage is TRBJ2-1; 13 bases map to TRBD2. Germline V gene lookup returns CDR1 SGHKS and CDR2 YYEKEE (reference sequence). The CDR3 totals 15 residues. J gave up 7 bases and V 3 bases, and 4 bases lay outside the gene matches. As DNA, the CDR3 is TGTGCCAGCAGCTCACTAGCGGGAGGGATAAATGAGCAGTTCTTC. Protein product: CASSSLAGGINEQFF.

This clonotype appeared many times. The chain uses TRBV29-1 and TRBJ2-7, with a weak D call TRBD2 (6 bases). The CDR3 sequence is 13 residues long. The germline V gene has CDR1 SQVTM and CDR2 ANQGSEA. The V gene lost 6 bases and the J gene lost 5 bases, with 17 bases spanning the gap. CDR3 protein: CSVSGGVRNEQYF. The CDR3 DNA reads TGCAGCGTATCAGGAGGGGTCAGGAACGAGCAGTACTTC.